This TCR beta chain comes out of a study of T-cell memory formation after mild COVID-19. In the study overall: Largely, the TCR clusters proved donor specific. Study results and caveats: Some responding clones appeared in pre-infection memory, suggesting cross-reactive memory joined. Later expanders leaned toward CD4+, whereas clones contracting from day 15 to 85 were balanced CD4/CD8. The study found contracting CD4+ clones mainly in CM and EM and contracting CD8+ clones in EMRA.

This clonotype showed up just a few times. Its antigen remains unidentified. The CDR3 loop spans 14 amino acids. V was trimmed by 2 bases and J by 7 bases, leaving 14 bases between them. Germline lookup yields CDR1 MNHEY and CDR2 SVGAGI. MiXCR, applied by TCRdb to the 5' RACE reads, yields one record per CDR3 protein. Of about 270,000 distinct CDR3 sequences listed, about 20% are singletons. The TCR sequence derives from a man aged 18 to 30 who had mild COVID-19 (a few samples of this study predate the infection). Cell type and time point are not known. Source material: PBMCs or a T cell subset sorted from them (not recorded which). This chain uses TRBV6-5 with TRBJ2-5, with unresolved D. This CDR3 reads CASSYRLVDGTQYF. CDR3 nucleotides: TGTGCCAGCAGTTACCGATTGGTGGATGGGACCCAGTACTTC.